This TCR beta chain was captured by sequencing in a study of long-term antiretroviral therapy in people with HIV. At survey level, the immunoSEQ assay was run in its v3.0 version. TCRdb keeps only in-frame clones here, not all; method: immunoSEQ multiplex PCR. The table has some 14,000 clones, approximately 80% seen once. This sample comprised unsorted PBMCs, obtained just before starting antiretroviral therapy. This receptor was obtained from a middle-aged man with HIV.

The CDR3 region has the DNA TGTGCCAGCAGCCCTGAGGGGGGCGAGGCCAAAAACATTCAGTACTTC. It translates to CASSPEGGEAKNIQYF. The chain employs TRBV7-9 and TRBJ2-4; D tentatively reads TRBD1 or TRBD2 (6 bases each). From germline, CDR1 is SEHNR and CDR2 FQNEAQ (reference sequence). Trimming removed 5 bases at V and 1 base at J, with 15 bases between. CDR3 length equals 16 residues.